This T cell receptor beta chain was documented in a study of radiation and T cells in renal cell carcinoma. Time point described: baseline pretreatment blood. The treatment: 15 Gy SBRT to primary tumor, nephrectomy 4 weeks later. Serial blood draws occurred at baseline and 2 and 4 weeks post-SBRT. The tumor was a clear cell renal cell carcinoma. This CDR3 is built from 15 residues. Trimming removed 6 bases at V and 5 bases at J, with 20 bases between. The germline V gene has CDR1 SNHLY and CDR2 FYNNEI. Assay used: immunoSEQ multiplex PCR; TCRdb lists only in-frame clones, some missing. In the table there are approximately 90,000 clones, around 88% of which are singletons.

Here the sequenced sample was blood, taken from a patient whose treatment included radiotherapy and nephrectomy. This TCR derives from a man aged 45-60 years with renal cell carcinoma. This chain uses TRBV2 with TRBJ2-7; perhaps TRBD1 as D (5 bases). The CDR3 region has the DNA TGTGCCAGCAGGAAAAACCCGACTCTACAGGACGAGCAGTACTTC. Protein product: CASRKNPTLQDEQYF.